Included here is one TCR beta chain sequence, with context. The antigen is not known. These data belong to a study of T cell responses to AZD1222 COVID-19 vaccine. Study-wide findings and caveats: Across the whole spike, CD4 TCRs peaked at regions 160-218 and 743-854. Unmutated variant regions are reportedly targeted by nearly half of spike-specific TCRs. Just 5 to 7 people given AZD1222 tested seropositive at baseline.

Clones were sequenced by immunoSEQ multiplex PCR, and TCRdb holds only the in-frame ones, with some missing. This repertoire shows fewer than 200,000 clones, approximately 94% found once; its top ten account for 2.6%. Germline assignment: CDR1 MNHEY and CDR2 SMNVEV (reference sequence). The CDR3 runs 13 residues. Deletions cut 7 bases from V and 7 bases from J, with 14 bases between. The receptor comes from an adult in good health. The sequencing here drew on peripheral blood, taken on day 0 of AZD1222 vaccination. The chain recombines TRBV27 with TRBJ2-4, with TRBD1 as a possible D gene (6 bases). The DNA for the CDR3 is TGTGCCAGCAAGCCACAGGGTGAGAACATTCAGTACTTC. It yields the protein CASKPQGENIQYF.